Each of the 15 T cell receptor beta chains below was sequenced from the same sample in a study of vaccination and CD4 T cells after COVID-19. The antigens these receptors bind are not known. Treatment denoted: approximately nine-day PBMC culture with coronavirus spike peptide pools or control peptides (ViraFEST assay). Once obtained from cultured CD4+ T cells, the DNA was sequenced using the Oncomine TCR Beta short-read assay. TCRdb reprocessed the PCR reads with MiXCR, giving one entry per CDR3 protein. The data show tens of thousands of distinct CDR3 sequences, roughly 53% seen once. The sequencing sample was made of CD4+ T cells from blood, cultured in vitro. Every receptor here comes from a human donor who had recovered from COVID-19.

V gene TRBV7-2 combines with J gene TRBJ1-1; TRBD1 agrees at 10 bases. The CDR3 has 13 residues. From germline, CDR1 is SGHTA and CDR2 FQGNSA. Trimming took 1 base from V and 7 from J; bases not matched to a gene: 0. This chain's CDR3 is CASSLGDRGEAFF. Written as DNA, the CDR3 is TGTGCCAGCAGCTTAGGGGACAGGGGTGAAGCTTTCTTT.

V and J are TRBV20-1 and TRBJ2-7; 8 bases match TRBD1. The CDR3 length is 15 residues. Germline lookup yields CDR1 DFQATT and CDR2 SNEGSKA (reference sequence). Trimming removed 1 base from V and 3 bases from J; junction bases left unmatched: 8. CDR3 amino acids: CSARGGTGFNYEQYF. The CDR3 nucleotides read TGCAGTGCTAGAGGTGGGACAGGATTTAACTACGAGCAGTACTTC.

Comments on this clonotype: At one end, the junction sequence differs from germline, possibly due to a read error. V and J are TRBV20-1 and TRBJ2-7, with 7 bases fitting TRBD1. The CDR3 sequence is 13 residues long. Germline CDR1 is DFQATT and CDR2 is SNEGSKA (reference sequence). CDR3: CSARGGPYGEQYF. The CDR3 DNA follows: TGCAGTGCCAGAGGGGGCCCGTACGGCGAGCAGTACTTC.

The chain joins TRBV7-9 to TRBJ2-7; D might be TRBD1 (5 bases). Looked up from germline, CDR1 is SEHNR and CDR2 is FQNEAQ (reference sequence). The CDR3 spans 15 residues. The ends were cut back, 3 bases at V and 0 bases at J, with 12 bases in the middle. In DNA form, the CDR3 reads TGTGCCAGCAGCTTCGGAGACCAGGGCTCCTACGAGCAGTACTTC. Translation: CASSFGDQGSYEQYF.

This clonotype was counted between two and nine times. This chain uses TRBV27 with TRBJ1-2; 7 nucleotides line up with TRBD1. The J segment lost 3 bases and the V segment lost 5 bases, leaving 12 bases of the junction unmatched. The CDR3 contains 16 residues. From germline, CDR1 is MNHEY and CDR2 SMNVEV (reference sequence). CDR3 in DNA: TGTGCCAGCAGTCCCCTCACCCAGGGGGTGGACTATGGCTACACCTTC. It translates to CASSPLTQGVDYGYTF.

The chain carries TRBV30 and TRBJ2-3; the D is unclear. Trimming removed 3 bases from V and 2 bases from J, with 15 bases in between. CDR1 is GTSNPN and CDR2 is SVGIG in the germline V gene (reference sequence). The CDR3 runs to 15 residues. CDR3 region: CAWSVPRALTDTQYF. The CDR3 bases are TGTGCCTGGAGCGTCCCTCGGGCCCTCACAGATACGCAGTATTTT.

This clonotype turned up a few times. The V call is TRBV6-1, the J call TRBJ1-1; TRBD1 is a possible D gene (5 bases). Deletions cut 7 bases from V and 10 bases from J, with 16 bases between. The CDR3 length is 12 residues. CDR1 and CDR2 (germline): MNHNS, SASEGT. CDR3 in amino acids: CASTDPGLGAFF. DNA of the CDR3: TGTGCCAGCACGGACCCAGGGTTAGGAGCTTTCTTT.

This clonotype has a handful of counts. The chain combines TRBV12-3 or TRBV12-4 with TRBJ2-1; TRBD2 matches 7 bases. The CDR3 runs to 16 residues. The trim removed 6 bases at V and 4 bases at J, leaving 12 bases unmatched. CDR3 DNA sequence: TGTGCCAGCAGGTCCCCTAGGGGCGGGAGATACAATGAGCAGTTCTTC. Amino acid sequence: CASRSPRGGRYNEQFF.

On this clonotype itself: With a much larger clone just one base away, this may be a read error. The J gene is TRBJ2-1, the V gene TRBV7-2, with D possibly TRBD2 on 6 matching bases. Near its end, the DNA agrees better with TRBJ2-7, so the J call may be wrong. Germline CDR1 SGHTA, CDR2 FQGNSA. This CDR3 has 16 amino acids. Written as DNA, the CDR3 is TGTGCCAGCAGCTTAGCGCACGGCGGGGAGGCCTACGAGCAGTACTTC. Protein product: CASSLAHGGEAYEQYF.

This clonotype was detected once. J is TRBJ1-2 and V is TRBV6-1, with TRBD1 matching over 7 bases. Germline assignment: CDR1 MNHNS and CDR2 SASEGT. V shed 10 bases and J 8 bases; nucleotides not matched to a gene: 13. The CDR3 has 13 amino acids. Written as DNA, the CDR3 is TGTGCCACCGCGAGGAGGCAGGGGGAAGGCTACACCTTC. This sequence encodes CATARRQGEGYTF.

V is TRBV29-1 and J is TRBJ2-5; D gene ambiguous. The CDR3 extends over 12 amino acids. V was shortened by 7 bases and J by 7 bases, with 16 bases between the two germline ends. Germline V CDR1 and CDR2: SQVTM, ANQGSEA. CDR3 loop: CSEAKITGTQYF. The CDR3 DNA sequence: TGCAGCGAGGCCAAGATCACCGGGACCCAGTACTTC.

The rearrangement links TRBV6-2 or TRBV6-3 to TRBJ2-3, with D unclear. V dropped 0 bases and J dropped 4 bases, with 20 bases sitting between them. The CDR3 length is 18 residues. Germline loops: CDR1 MNHEY, CDR2 SVGEGT. The CDR3 region has the DNA TGTGCCAGCAGTTACTCGCACAACAGCAGAAATTCGGCAGATACGCAGTATTTT. Protein sequence: CASSYSHNSRNSADTQYF.

The genes are TRBV11-2 and TRBJ2-2; TRBD1 agrees at 9 bases. The V gene's germline CDR1 is SGHAT and CDR2 FQNNGV. With 7 bases clipped from V and 5 bases from J, the junction kept 8 bases outside the gene matches. This CDR3 is 15 amino acids long. The CDR3 DNA reads as TGTGCCAGCACCCTGACACAGGGGGCGACCGGGGAGCTGTTTTTT. This codes for CASTLTQGATGELFF.

This clonotype turned up a few times. This chain links TRBV7-2 with TRBJ1-3; D call uncertain. V shed 2 bases and J shed 0 bases, with 11 bases lying between them. The CDR3 is made up of 16 amino acids. Germline CDR1 SGHTA, CDR2 FQGNSA. The CDR3 is CASSLKLPNSGNTIYF. The DNA for the CDR3 is TGTGCCAGCAGCTTAAAATTGCCGAACTCTGGAAACACCATATATTTT. Looking up the rest from reference TRBV7-2 and TRBJ1-3 gives the full variable domain: GAGVSQSPSNKVTEKGKDVELRCDPISGHTALYWYRQSLGQGLEFLIYFQGNSAPDKSGLPSDRFSAERTGGSVSTLTIQRTQQEDSAVYLCASSLKLPNSGNTIYFGEGSWLTVV.

The genes are TRBV20-1 and TRBJ1-1; the match to TRBD1 covers 9 bases. Trimming took 3 bases from V and 14 from J; bases not matched to a gene: 13. The CDR3 is 13 residues long. CDR1 and CDR2 from the germline V gene are DFQATT and SNEGSKA (reference sequence). CDR3 DNA: TGCAGTGCTAGCCCCCGGAGTAGGACAGGGGTATTCTTT. It encodes CSASPRSRTGVFF.